The entry below gives a single T cell receptor (beta chain) sequence along with its context. The sample providers were healthy Caucasian people from Russia, aged about 6 to 90. Approximately 9 milliliters was the volume of peripheral blood drawn from each donor. Primed by a sample-barcoded 5' primer and a J-beta primer mix, a second PCR proceeded for about 7 to 12 cycles. TCRdb fed the 5' RACE reads into MiXCR, producing one record per CDR3 protein. Among approximately 800,000 distinct CDR3 sequences listed, under 40% were seen once. This entry belongs to a study of blood T cells in healthy people across ages. Germline CDR1 reads LGHNA; CDR2 reads YNFKEQ. The CDR3 is 14 residues long. V lost 4 bases and J lost 4, with 13 bases in between.

This sequence joins TRBV4-2 and TRBJ1-1; D might be TRBD1 (5 bases). The sequence came from a man aged 18-30 years in good health. The material sequenced was blood. CDR3 nucleotides: TGTGCCAGCAGCCCCTTGGATAGGGGCACTGAAGCTTTCTTT. Its translation: CASSPLDRGTEAFF.